This record covers a single T cell receptor beta chain. Its antigen is unidentified. The CDR3 sequence is 14 residues long. Germline-derived CDR1 and CDR2 are SGHVS and FQNEAQ. Trimming took 2 bases from V and 1 from J, leaving 9 bases between them. These data originate in a study of shared clonotypes between healthy human individuals. Clones were read by immunoSEQ multiplex PCR, and TCRdb kept only the in-frame ones, dropping some. The sample gives 700,000 to 950,000 clones, about 97% of which show up once; approximately 0.2% is in the top ten. CD45RO-negative CD8 cells positively selected for CCR7 made up the naive population, which excluded terminally differentiated effector memory CD45RA+ cells. Study-level findings and limits: Of the naive CD4 clonotypes, roughly 5% were shared across a few donors. Sorted-subset sequencing was shown by rarefaction to be incomplete despite large depth.

Sequencing input: naive CD8+ T cells sorted from blood. This receptor was obtained from a man younger than 40 in good health. The chain uses TRBV7-8 and TRBJ2-7, with a weak D call TRBD1 (6 bases). Written as DNA, the CDR3 is TGTGCCAGCAGCTTACCCGGACAGTCCTACGAGCAGTACTTC. Its translation is CASSLPGQSYEQYF.